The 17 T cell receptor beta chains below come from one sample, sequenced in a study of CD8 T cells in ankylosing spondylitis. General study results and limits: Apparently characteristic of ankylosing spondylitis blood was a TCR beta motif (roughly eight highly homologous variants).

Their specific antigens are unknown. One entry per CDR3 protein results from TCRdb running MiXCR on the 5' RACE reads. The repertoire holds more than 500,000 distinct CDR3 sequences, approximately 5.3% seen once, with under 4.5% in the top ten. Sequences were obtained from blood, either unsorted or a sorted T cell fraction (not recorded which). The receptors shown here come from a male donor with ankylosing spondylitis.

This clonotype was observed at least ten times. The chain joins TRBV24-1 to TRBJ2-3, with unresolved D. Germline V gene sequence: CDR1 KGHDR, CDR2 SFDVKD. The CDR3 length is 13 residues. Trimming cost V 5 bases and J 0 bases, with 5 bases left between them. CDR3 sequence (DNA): TGTGCCACCAGTGGTACAAGCACAGATACGCAGTATTTT. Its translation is CATSGTSTDTQYF.

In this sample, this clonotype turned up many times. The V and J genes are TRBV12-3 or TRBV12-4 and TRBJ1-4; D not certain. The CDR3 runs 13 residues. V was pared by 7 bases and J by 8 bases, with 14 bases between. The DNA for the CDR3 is TGTGCCAGCAAAAAGGGCCCGGTGGAAAAACTGTTTTTT. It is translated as CASKKGPVEKLFF.

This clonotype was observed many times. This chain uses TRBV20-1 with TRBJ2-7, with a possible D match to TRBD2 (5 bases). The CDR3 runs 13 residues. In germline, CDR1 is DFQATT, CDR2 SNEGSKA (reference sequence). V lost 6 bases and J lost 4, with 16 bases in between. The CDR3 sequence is CSARMGVAYEQYF. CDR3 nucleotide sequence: TGCAGTGCCAGGATGGGAGTGGCGTACGAGCAGTACTTC.

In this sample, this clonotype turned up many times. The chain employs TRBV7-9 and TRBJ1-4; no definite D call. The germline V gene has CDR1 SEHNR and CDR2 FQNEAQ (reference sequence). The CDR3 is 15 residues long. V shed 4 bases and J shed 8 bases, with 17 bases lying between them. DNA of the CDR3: TGTGCCAGCAGCTGGGGAAGGGCAACCGGGGAAAAACTGTTTTTT. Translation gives CASSWGRATGEKLFF.

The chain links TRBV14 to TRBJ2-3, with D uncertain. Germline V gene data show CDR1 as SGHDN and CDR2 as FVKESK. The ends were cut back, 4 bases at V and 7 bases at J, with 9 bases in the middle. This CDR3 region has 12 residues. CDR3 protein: CASSPMENTQYF. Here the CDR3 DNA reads TGTGCCAGCAGCCCCATGGAGAATACGCAGTATTTT.

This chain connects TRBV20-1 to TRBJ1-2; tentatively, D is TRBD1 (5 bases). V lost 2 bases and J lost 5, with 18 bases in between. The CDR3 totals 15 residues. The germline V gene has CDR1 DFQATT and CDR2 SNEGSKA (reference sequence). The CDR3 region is CSARNAGTATYGYTF. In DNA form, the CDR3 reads TGCAGTGCTAGAAACGCCGGGACTGCAACTTATGGCTACACCTTC.

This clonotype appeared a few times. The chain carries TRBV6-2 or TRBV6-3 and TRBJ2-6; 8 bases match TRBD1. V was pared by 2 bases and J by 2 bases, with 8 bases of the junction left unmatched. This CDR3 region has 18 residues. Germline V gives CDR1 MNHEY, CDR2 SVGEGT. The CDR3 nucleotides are TGTGCCAGCAGTTACCCCTGGACAGGGAAAACTGGGGCCAACGTCCTGACTTTC. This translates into CASSYPWTGKTGANVLTF.

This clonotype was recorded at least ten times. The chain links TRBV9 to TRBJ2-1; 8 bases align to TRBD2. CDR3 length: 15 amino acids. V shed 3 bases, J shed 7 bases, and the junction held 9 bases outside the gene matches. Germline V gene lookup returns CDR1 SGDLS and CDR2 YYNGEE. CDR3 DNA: TGTGCCAGCAGCGCCGGACTAGGCGGGGGGAATGAGCAGTTCTTC. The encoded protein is CASSAGLGGGNEQFF.

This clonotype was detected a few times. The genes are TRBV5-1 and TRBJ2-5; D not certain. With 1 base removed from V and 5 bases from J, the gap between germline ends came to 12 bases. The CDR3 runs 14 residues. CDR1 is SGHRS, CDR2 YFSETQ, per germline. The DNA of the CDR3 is TGCGCCAGCAGCTTGACGACGGCCAGGGAGACCCAGTACTTC. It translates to CASSLTTARETQYF.

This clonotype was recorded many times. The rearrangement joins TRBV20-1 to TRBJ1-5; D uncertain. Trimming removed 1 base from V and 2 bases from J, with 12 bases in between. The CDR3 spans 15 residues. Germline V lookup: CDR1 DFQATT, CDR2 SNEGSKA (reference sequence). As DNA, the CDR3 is TGCAGTGCTAGAGTTATGCGGCAGCGCAATCAGCCCCAGCATTTT. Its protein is CSARVMRQRNQPQHF.

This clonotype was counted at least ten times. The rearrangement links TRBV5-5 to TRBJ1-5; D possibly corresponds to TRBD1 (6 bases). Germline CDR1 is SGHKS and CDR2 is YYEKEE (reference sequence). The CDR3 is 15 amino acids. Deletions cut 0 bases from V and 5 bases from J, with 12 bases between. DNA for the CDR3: TGTGCCAGCAGCTTGGGCCAGGGGAGCGATCAGCCCCAGCATTTT. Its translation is CASSLGQGSDQPQHF.

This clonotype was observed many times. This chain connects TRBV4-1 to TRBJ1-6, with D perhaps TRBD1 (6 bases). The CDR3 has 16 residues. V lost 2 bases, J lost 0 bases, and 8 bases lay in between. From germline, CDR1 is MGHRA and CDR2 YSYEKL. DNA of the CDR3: TGCGCCAGCAGCCAAACAGGGAGCTCCTATAATTCACCCCTCCACTTT. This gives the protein CASSQTGSSYNSPLHF.

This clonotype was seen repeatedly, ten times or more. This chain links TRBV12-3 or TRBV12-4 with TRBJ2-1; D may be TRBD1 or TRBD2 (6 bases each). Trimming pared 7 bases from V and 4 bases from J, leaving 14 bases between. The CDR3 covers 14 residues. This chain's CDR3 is CASTSGGPYNEQFF. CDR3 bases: TGTGCCAGCACTTCTGGGGGGCCTTACAATGAGCAGTTCTTC.

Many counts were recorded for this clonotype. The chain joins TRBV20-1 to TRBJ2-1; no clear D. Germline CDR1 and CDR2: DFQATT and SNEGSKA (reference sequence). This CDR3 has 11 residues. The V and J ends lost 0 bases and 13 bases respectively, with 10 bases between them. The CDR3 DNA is TGCAGTGCTAGAGACGTACGAATACAGTTCTTC. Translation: CSARDVRIQFF.

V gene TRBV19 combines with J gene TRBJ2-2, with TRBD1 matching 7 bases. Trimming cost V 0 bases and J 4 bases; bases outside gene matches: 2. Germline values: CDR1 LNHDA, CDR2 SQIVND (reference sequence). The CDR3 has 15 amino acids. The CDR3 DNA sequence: TGTGCCAGTAGTATAGATTCAGGGGGCACCGGGGAGCTGTTTTTT. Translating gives CASSIDSGGTGELFF. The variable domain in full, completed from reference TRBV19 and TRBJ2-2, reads DGGITQSPKYLFRKEGQNVTLSCEQNLNHDAMYWYRQDPGQGLRLIYYSQIVNDFQKGDIAEGYSVSREKKESFPLTVTSAQKNPTAFYLCASSIDSGGTGELFFGEGSRLTVL.

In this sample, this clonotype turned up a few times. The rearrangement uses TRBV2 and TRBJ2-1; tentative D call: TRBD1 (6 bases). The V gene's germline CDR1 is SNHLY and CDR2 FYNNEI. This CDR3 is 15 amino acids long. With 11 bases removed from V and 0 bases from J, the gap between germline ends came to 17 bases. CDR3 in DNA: TGTGCCTCTAACGAGGGGGTTAGCTCCTACAATGAGCAGTTCTTC. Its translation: CASNEGVSSYNEQFF.

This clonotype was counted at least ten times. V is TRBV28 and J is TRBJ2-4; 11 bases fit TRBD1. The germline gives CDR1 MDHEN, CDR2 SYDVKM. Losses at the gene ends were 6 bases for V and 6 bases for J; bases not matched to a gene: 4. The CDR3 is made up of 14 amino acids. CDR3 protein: CASRRTGGGNIQYF. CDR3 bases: TGTGCCAGCAGACGGACAGGGGGCGGAAACATTCAGTACTTC.